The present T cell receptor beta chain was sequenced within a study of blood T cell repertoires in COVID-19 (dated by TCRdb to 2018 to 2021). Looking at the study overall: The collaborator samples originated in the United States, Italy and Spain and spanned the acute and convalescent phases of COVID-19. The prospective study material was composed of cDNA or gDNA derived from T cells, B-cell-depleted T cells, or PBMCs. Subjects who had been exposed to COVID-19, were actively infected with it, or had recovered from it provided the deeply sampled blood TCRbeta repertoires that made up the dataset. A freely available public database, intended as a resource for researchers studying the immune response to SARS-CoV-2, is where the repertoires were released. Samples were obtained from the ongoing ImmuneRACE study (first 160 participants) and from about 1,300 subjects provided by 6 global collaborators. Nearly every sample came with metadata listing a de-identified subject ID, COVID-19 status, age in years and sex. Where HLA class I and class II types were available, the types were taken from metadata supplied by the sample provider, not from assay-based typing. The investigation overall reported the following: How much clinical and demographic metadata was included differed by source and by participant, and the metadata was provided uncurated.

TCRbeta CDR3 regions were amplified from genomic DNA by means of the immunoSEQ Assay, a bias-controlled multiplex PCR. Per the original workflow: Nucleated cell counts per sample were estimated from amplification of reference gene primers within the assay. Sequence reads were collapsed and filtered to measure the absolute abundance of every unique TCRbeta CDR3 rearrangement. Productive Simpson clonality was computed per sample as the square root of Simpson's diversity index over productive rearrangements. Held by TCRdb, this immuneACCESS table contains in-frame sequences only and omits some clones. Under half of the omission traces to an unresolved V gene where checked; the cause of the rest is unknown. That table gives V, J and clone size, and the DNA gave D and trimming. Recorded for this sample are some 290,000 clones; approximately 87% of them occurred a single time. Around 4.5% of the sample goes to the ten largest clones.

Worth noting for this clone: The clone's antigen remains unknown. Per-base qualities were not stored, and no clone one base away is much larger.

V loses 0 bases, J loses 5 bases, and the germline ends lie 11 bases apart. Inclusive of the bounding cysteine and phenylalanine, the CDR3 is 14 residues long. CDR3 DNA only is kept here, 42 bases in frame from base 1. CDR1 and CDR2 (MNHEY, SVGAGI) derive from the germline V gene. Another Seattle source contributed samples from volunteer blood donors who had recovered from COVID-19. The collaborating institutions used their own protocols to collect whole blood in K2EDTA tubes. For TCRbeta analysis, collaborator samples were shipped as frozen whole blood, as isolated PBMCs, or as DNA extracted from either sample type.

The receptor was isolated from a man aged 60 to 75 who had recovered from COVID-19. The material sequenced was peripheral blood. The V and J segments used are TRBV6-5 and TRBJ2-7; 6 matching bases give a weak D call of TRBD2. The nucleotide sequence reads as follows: TGTGCCAGCAGTTACTCGTGGGGGGTCGACGAGCAGTACTTC. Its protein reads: CASSYSWGVDEQYF.